This TCR beta chain stems from a study of blood T cell repertoires in COVID-19. About the study: Samples of COVID-19 (acute and convalescent) were obtained from the United States, Italy and Spain. Nucleic acid was either cDNA or gDNA, and it came from T cells, B-cell-depleted T cells, or PBMCs.

V lost 8 bases to trimming and J lost 11 bases, with 16 bases between them. This CDR3 has 12 residues. In the original analysis: Estimation of nucleated cell counts relied on the amplification of reference gene primers. Clones were read by immunoSEQ multiplex PCR, and TCRdb kept only the in-frame ones, dropping some. V and J calls and clone size are given by that table; D and trimming were obtained from the DNA. Of roughly 100,000 clones listed, approximately 88% are singletons. The clonotype was recovered from a human donor in a cohort sampled during active COVID-19. The sample comprised peripheral blood. The chain links TRBV12-3 or TRBV12-4 to TRBJ1-5; D might be TRBD1 (6 bases). This chain's CDR3 is CASGQQGGAQHF. The CDR3, as DNA: TGTGCCAGCGGACAGCAAGGAGGAGCCCAGCATTTT.